The entry that follows covers one TCR beta chain sequence. The authors' processing: Clinicopathological groups supplied CDR3 differences that were used to build a distant-metastasis classifier for papillary thyroid cancer. TCRdb re-called the PCR reads with MiXCR. TCRdb's processing, not the authors', yielded these V and J calls. The table includes around 19,000 clones, just over 35% detected once. The CDR3 length is 12 residues. Looked up from germline, CDR1 is SQVTM and CDR2 is ANQGSEA. V shed 7 bases, J shed 6 bases, and the junction held 6 bases outside the gene matches. This sample was included in a study of metastatic and nonmetastatic thyroid tumors. Until they underwent thyroid surgery, no patient had received any treatment.

The TCR was taken from a female donor with papillary thyroid cancer or a benign thyroid nodule (not recorded which). Some clones in this sample may be carry-over from other donors' samples. The chain is built from TRBV29-1 and TRBJ2-7; 10 nucleotides match TRBD1. Sequenced input: tumor tissue. CDR3 residues: CSGGQGSSEQYF. Here the CDR3 DNA reads TGCAGCGGGGGACAGGGGTCATCCGAGCAGTACTTC.